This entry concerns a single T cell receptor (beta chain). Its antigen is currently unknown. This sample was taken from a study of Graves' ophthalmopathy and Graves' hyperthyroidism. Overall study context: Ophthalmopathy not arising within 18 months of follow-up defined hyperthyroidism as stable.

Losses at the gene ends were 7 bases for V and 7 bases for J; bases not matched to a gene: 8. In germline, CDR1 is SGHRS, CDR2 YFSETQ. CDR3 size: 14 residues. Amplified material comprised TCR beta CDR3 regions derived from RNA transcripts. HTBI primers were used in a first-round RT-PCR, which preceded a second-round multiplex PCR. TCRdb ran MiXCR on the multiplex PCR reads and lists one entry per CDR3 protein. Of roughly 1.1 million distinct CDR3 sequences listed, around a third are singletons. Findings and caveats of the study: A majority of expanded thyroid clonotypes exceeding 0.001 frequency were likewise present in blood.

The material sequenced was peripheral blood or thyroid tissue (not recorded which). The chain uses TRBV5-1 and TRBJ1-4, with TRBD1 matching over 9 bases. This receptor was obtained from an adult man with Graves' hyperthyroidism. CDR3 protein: CASRKDRGFEKLFF. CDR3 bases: TGCGCCAGCCGCAAAGACAGGGGGTTTGAAAAACTGTTTTTT. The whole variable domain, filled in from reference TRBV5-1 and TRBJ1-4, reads KAGVTQTPRYLIKTRGQQVTLSCSPISGHRSVSWYQQTPGQGLQFLFEYFSETQRNKGNFPGRFSGRQFSNSRSEMNVSTLELGDSALYLCASRKDRGFEKLFFGSGTQLSVL.